A selection of T cell receptor beta chains follows, all from one sample in a study of cytomegalovirus exposure and HLA in healthy donors. The method was immunoSEQ multiplex PCR; TCRdb's version includes in-frame clones alone and lacks a portion of them. The table records 130,000 to 150,000 clones, about 87% of them present only once. Specimen: PBMCs. These receptors originate from a woman in her 30s in good health and CMV-seropositive. Both conserved end residues are part of each CDR3. D genes are given only for firm matches. Size is stated for part of the rows, as once, few or many counts, or as a class when the clone is expanded.

CASSLLPTGGGYTF	TGTGCCAGCAGTTTATTGCCCACAGGGGGAGGCTACACCTTC	TRBV28	TRBJ1-2	TRBD1	NA
CAASPGTARYGYTF	TGTGCCGCATCTCCAGGGACAGCCAGATATGGCTACACCTTC	TRBV6-1	TRBJ1-2	TRBD1	many
CASSDPGQGQETQYF	TGTGCCAGCAGTGATCCGGGACAGGGGCAAGAGACCCAGTACTTC	TRBV28	TRBJ2-5	TRBD1	NA
CASSYSSPGANQPQHF	TGTGCCAGCAGTTACTCGAGTCCAGGGGCCAATCAGCCCCAGCATTTT	TRBV6-5	TRBJ1-5	NA	NA
CASIEGASGSNEQFF	TGTGCCAGCATCGAAGGGGCTAGCGGGAGTAATGAGCAGTTCTTC	TRBV27	TRBJ2-1	TRBD2	NA
CASSKAASAAYEQYF	TGTGCCAGTAGTAAAGCGGCGAGCGCGGCCTACGAGCAGTACTTC	TRBV19	TRBJ2-7	NA	NA
CASSVAGGISTDTQYF	TGTGCCAGCAGCGTAGCGGGGGGGATTAGCACAGATACGCAGTATTTT	TRBV9	TRBJ2-3	TRBD2	NA
CASSEVAGGYNEQFF	TGCGCCAGCAGTGAGGTAGCGGGAGGTTACAATGAGCAGTTCTTC	TRBV10-2	TRBJ2-1	TRBD2	NA
CASSVRGHYEQYF	TGTGCCAGCAGTGTGCGGGGCCACTACGAGCAGTACTTC	TRBV2	TRBJ2-7	NA	NA
CASSLTGWQETQYF	TGTGCCAGCAGCCTGACAGGCTGGCAAGAGACCCAGTACTTC	TRBV28	TRBJ2-5	NA	NA
CASSSAGFGETQYF	TGTGCCAGCAGCTCGGCGGGATTTGGAGAGACCCAGTACTTC	TRBV5-6	TRBJ2-5	NA	NA
CASSSDRGQYGYTF	TGCGCCAGCAGCTCGGACAGGGGGCAATATGGCTACACCTTC	TRBV5-1	TRBJ1-2	TRBD1	NA
CASSSGGAGNSPLHF	TGTGCCAGCAGTTCCGGGGGGGCGGGTAATTCACCCCTCCACTTT	TRBV28	TRBJ1-6	NA	NA
CASSPMTEVEKLFF	TGTGCCAGCAGTCCCATGACGGAGGTGGAAAAACTGTTTTTT	TRBV27	TRBJ1-4	NA	NA
CASSYTGTENYEQYF	TGTGCCAGCAGTTACACCGGGACAGAAAACTACGAGCAGTACTTC	TRBV2	TRBJ2-7	TRBD1	NA
CASSEFGEAFF	TGTGCCAGCAGTGAATTCGGTGAAGCTTTCTTT	TRBV6-1	TRBJ1-1	NA	NA
CASSPVGGPRGYTF	TGTGCCAGTAGCCCCGTGGGGGGGCCGCGCGGCTACACCTTC	TRBV19	TRBJ1-2	NA	NA
CSYLRDFEITTEAFF	TGCAGCTACTTAAGGGACTTCGAGATCACCACTGAAGCTTTCTTT	TRBV29-1	TRBJ1-1	NA	NA
CASRRQGTEAFF	TGTGCCAGTAGAAGGCAGGGCACTGAAGCTTTCTTT	TRBV19	TRBJ1-1	NA	NA
CASSVDLGGSSYNEQFF	TGTGCCAGCAGCGTAGACCTTGGCGGGAGTTCCTACAATGAGCAGTTCTTC	TRBV9	TRBJ2-1	TRBD2	NA
CASSLGLLAGVRNEQFF	TGTGCCAGCAGCTTAGGTCTCCTAGCGGGAGTGAGAAATGAGCAGTTCTTC	TRBV7-2	TRBJ2-1	TRBD2	NA
CASSPTRGFSYNSPLHF	TGTGCCAGCTCACCCACTAGGGGGTTCTCCTATAATTCACCCCTCCACTTT	TRBV18	TRBJ1-6	NA	NA
CASSPYFVTSGGARDEQFF	TGCGCCAGCAGCCCATATTTCGTCACTAGCGGGGGGGCCCGGGATGAGCAGTTCTTC	TRBV4-1	TRBJ2-1	TRBD2	NA
CASSPRRDRQEDEQFF	TGTGCCAGTAGTCCGCGCCGGGACAGACAGGAGGATGAGCAGTTCTTC	TRBV19	TRBJ2-1	TRBD1	NA
CASSQGPGQNNEKLFF	TGTGCCAGCAGCCAAGGGCCGGGACAGAATAATGAAAAACTGTTTTTT	TRBV5-4	TRBJ1-4	TRBD1	NA
CASSEEVNQPQHF	TGTGCCAGCAGTGAGGAGGTGAATCAGCCCCAGCATTTT	TRBV2	TRBJ1-5	NA	few
CASSANGRGEQYF	TGTGCCAGCAGCGCAAACGGGAGGGGGGAGCAGTACTTC	TRBV7-7	TRBJ2-7	TRBD2	NA
CASSLQGISYEQYF	TGCGCCAGCAGCTTACAGGGAATCTCCTACGAGCAGTACTTC	TRBV5-1	TRBJ2-7	NA	NA
CASMAGGYNEQFF	TGTGCCAGCATGGCGGGGGGGTACAATGAGCAGTTCTTC	TRBV2	TRBJ2-1	TRBD2	NA
CASSLALGTAYEQYF	TGTGCCAGCAGCTTAGCGCTCGGGACAGCCTACGAGCAGTACTTC	TRBV7-2	TRBJ2-7	TRBD1	NA
CASRAVRERQETQYF	TGCGCCAGCAGAGCAGTTCGGGAGCGCCAAGAGACCCAGTACTTC	TRBV5-1	TRBJ2-5	NA	NA
CASDAYTDYGYTF	TGTGCCAGTGACGCCTACACAGACTATGGCTACACCTTC	TRBV6-1	TRBJ1-2	NA	NA
CAWSVKRRPSYNEQFF	TGTGCCTGGAGTGTCAAGCGGCGCCCGTCCTACAATGAGCAGTTCTTC	TRBV30	TRBJ2-1	NA	NA
CASSLPGQTFKQYF	TGTGCCAGCAGCTTGCCCGGACAGACGTTCAAGCAGTACTTC	TRBV7-6	TRBJ2-7	NA	NA
CASSVGTLQETQYF	TGTGCCAGCAGTGTCGGGACTCTTCAAGAGACCCAGTACTTC	TRBV27	TRBJ2-5	NA	NA
CAGRGSGNTIYF	TGTGCCGGAAGGGGGTCTGGAAACACCATATATTTT	TRBV6-6	TRBJ1-3	NA	NA
CASSSGLAGVYEQYF	TGTGCCAGTAGTTCAGGACTAGCGGGAGTTTACGAGCAGTACTTC	TRBV19	TRBJ2-7	TRBD2	NA
CASSPPDRADTQYF	TGTGCCAGCTCACCACCGGACAGGGCAGATACGCAGTATTTT	TRBV18	TRBJ2-3	TRBD1	NA
CASSPGVGGTYNEQFF	TGTGCCAGCAGTCCCGGGGTTGGAGGCACCTACAATGAGCAGTTCTTC	TRBV2	TRBJ2-1	NA	NA
CATRQGTVLYGYTF	TGTGCCACCCGACAGGGGACGGTACTCTATGGCTACACCTTC	TRBV28	TRBJ1-2	TRBD1	NA
CASSQVGGASGGKTQYF	TGTGCCAGCAGCCAAGTCGGGGGGGCTAGCGGGGGAAAGACCCAGTACTTC	TRBV4-2	TRBJ2-5	TRBD2	NA
CASSLGGGLAYEQYF	TGTGCCAGCAGTTTAGGGGGAGGACTAGCCTACGAGCAGTACTTC	TRBV28	TRBJ2-7	TRBD2	NA
CSVGGTSQEKLFF	TGCAGCGTGGGGGGGACGAGCCAGGAAAAACTGTTTTTT	TRBV29-1	TRBJ1-4	NA	NA
CASSLREGRYNEQFF	TGTGCCAGCAGCCTGCGGGAGGGCCGTTACAATGAGCAGTTCTTC	TRBV5-4	TRBJ2-1	TRBD2	NA
CASSPLGVERHPLHF	TGTGCCAGCAGCCCGCTGGGTGTAGAGAGGCACCCCCTCCACTTT	TRBV5-8	TRBJ1-6	NA	NA
CASRFQPGQNTGELFF	TGCGCCAGCAGATTTCAACCGGGACAGAACACCGGGGAGCTGTTTTTT	TRBV4-1	TRBJ2-2	NA	NA
CASSATSGGNTGELFF	TGTGCCAGCAGTGCCACTAGCGGGGGAAACACCGGGGAGCTGTTTTTT	TRBV6-4	TRBJ2-2	TRBD2	NA
CASSQGGGRSRVAFF	TGTGCCAGCAGCCAGGGGGGTGGGCGAAGTAGGGTAGCTTTCTTT	TRBV7-6	TRBJ1-1	TRBD1	NA
CASSNRKETQYF	TGTGCCAGCAGCAACAGAAAAGAGACCCAGTACTTC	TRBV7-6	TRBJ2-5	NA	NA
CATSRHLALPGNEQFF	TGTGCCACCAGCAGGCACCTAGCTTTACCTGGGAATGAGCAGTTCTTC	TRBV15	TRBJ2-1	NA	NA
CASSLGTSEYEQYF	TGTGCCAGCAGTCTAGGGACTAGCGAGTACGAGCAGTACTTC	TRBV28	TRBJ2-7	TRBD2	NA
CASSEPGQGAANEKLFF	TGTGCCAGCAGCGAACCCGGACAGGGGGCAGCTAATGAAAAACTGTTTTTT	TRBV6-1	TRBJ1-4	TRBD1	NA
CASSEQGTGGTEAFF	TGTGCCAGCAGCGAACAGGGAACTGGGGGCACTGAAGCTTTCTTT	TRBV6-5	TRBJ1-1	NA	NA
CASSATTGRGLRYSNQPQHF	TGTGCCAGCAGTGCCACCACAGGGAGAGGGCTTCGATATAGCAATCAGCCCCAGCATTTT	TRBV6-1	TRBJ1-5	NA	NA
CATSRARDSYEQYF	TGTGCCACCAGCAGAGCCCGGGATTCCTACGAGCAGTACTTC	TRBV15	TRBJ2-7	NA	NA
CASSKLYEQYF	TGTGCCAGCAGTAAGCTCTACGAGCAGTACTTC	TRBV25-1	TRBJ2-7	NA	NA
CATPPLSSYNEQFF	TGTGCCACCCCTCCACTGAGCTCCTACAATGAGCAGTTCTTC	TRBV11-3	TRBJ2-1	NA	NA